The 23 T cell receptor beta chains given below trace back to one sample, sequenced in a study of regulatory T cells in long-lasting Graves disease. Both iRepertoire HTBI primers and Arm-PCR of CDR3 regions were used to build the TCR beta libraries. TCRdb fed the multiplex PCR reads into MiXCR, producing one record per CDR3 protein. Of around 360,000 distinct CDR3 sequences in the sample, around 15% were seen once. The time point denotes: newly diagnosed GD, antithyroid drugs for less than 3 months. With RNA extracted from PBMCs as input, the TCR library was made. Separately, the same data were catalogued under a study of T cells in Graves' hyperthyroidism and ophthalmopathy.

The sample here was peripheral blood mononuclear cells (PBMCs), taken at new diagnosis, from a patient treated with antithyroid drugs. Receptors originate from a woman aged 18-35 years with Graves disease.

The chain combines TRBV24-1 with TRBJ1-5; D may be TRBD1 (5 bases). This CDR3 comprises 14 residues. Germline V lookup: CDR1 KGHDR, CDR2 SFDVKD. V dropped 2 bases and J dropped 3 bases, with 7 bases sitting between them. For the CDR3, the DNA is TGTGCCACCAGTGATTGGGGCACCAATCAGCCCCAGCATTTT. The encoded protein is CATSDWGTNQPQHF.

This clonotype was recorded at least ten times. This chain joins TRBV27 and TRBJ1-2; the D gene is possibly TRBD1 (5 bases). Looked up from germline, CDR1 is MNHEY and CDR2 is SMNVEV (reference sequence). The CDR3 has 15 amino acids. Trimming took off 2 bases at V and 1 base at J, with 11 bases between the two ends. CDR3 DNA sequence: TGTGCCAGCAGTTTAGAAAGGGGACTTAACTATGGCTACACCTTC. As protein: CASSLERGLNYGYTF.

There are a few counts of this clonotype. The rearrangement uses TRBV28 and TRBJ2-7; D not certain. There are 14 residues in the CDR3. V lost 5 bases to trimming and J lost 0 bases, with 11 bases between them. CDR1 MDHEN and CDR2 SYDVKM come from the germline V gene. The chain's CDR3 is CASSTFTSSYEQYF. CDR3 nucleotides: TGTGCCAGCAGTACCTTTACCAGCTCCTACGAGCAGTACTTC.

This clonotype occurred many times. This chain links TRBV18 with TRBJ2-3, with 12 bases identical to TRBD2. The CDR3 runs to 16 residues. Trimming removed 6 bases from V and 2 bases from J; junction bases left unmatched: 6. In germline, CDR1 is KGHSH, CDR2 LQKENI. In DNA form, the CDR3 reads TGTGCCAGCTCGCCCACTAGCGGGGGGTCCACAGATACGCAGTATTTT. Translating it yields CASSPTSGGSTDTQYF.

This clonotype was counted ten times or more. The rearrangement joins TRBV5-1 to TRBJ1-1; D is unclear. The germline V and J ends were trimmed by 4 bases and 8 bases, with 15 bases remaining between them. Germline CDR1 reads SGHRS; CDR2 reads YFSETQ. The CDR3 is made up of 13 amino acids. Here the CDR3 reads CASSPDLEYEAFF. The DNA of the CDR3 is TGCGCCAGCAGCCCGGACTTGGAGTACGAAGCTTTCTTT.

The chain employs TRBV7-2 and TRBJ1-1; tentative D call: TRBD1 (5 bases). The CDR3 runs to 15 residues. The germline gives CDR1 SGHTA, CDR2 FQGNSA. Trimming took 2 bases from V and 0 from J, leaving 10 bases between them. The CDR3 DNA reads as TGTGCCAGCAGCTTATTCGCGACAGTGAACACTGAAGCTTTCTTT. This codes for CASSLFATVNTEAFF.

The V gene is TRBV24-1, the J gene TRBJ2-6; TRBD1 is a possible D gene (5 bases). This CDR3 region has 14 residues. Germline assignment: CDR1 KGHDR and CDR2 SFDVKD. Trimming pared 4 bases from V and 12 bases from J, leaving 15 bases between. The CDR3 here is CATSDPTPQGVLTF. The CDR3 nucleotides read TGTGCCACCAGTGACCCGACCCCCCAGGGCGTCCTGACTTTC.

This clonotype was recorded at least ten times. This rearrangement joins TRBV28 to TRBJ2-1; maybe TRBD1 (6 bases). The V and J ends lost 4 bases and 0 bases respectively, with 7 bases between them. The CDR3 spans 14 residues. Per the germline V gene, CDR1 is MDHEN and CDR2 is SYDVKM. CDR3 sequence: CASSSTGSYNEQFF. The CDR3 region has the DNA TGTGCCAGCAGTTCGACAGGCTCCTACAATGAGCAGTTCTTC.

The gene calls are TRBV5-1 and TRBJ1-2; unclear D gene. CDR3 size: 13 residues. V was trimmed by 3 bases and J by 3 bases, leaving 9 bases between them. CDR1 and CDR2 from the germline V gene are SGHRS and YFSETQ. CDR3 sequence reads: CASSSDVDYGYTF. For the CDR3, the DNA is TGCGCCAGCAGCTCGGACGTCGACTATGGCTACACCTTC.

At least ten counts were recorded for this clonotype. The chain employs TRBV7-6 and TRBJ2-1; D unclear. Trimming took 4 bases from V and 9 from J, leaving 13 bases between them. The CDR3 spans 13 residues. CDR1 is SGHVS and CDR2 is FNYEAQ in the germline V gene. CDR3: CASSWASLSEQFF. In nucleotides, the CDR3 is TGTGCCAGCAGCTGGGCTAGTTTGAGTGAGCAGTTCTTC.

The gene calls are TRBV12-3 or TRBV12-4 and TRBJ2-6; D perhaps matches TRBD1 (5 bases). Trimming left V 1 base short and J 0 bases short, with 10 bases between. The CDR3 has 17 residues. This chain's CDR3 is CASSLGGRVSGANVLTF. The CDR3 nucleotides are TGTGCCAGCAGTTTAGGGGGCAGGGTCTCTGGGGCCAACGTCCTGACTTTC.

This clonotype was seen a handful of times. CDR3 region: CASNTLTGDQPQHF. CDR3 DNA sequence: TGTGCCAGCAACACTCTGACAGGGGATCAGCCCCAGCATTTT. The chain recombines TRBV7-3 with TRBJ1-5, with 8 bases fitting TRBD1. This CDR3 is 14 amino acids long. Trimming at V came to 7 bases and at J to 5 bases, leaving 7 bases not matched to a gene. CDR1 and CDR2 (germline): SGHTA, FQGTGA.

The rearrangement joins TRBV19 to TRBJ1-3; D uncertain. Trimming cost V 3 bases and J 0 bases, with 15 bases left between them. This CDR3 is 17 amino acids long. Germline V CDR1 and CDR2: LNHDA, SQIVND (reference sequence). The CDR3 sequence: CASSMVGPLSSGNTIYF. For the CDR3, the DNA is TGTGCCAGTAGTATGGTTGGGCCACTTTCCTCTGGAAACACCATATATTTT.

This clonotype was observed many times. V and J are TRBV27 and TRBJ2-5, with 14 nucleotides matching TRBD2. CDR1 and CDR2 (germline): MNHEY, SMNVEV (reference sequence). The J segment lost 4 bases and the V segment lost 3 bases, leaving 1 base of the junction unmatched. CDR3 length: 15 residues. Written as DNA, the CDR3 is TGTGCCAGCAGTTTTGGGACTAGCGGGAGAGAGACCCAGTACTTC. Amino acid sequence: CASSFGTSGRETQYF.

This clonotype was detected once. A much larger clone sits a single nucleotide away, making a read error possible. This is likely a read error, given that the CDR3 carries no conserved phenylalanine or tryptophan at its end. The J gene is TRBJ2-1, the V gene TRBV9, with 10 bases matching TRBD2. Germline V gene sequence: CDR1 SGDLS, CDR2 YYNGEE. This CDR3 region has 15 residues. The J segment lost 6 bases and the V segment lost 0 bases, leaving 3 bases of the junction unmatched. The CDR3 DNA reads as TGTGCCAGCAGCGTAGTAGCGGGAGGTTTCAATGAGCAGTTCGTC. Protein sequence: CASSVVAGGFNEQFV.

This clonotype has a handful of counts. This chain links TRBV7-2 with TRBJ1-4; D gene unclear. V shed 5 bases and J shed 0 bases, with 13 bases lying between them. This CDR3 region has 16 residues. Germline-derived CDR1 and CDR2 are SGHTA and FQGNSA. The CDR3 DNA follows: TGTGCCAGCAGCCCAAACCACTTACCAACTAATGAAAAACTGTTTTTT. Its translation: CASSPNHLPTNEKLFF.

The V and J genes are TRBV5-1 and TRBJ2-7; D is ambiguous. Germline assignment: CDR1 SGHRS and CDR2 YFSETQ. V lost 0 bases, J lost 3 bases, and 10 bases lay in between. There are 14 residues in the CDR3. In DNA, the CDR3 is TGCGCCAGCAGCTTGGGGCAGGCGATCTACGAGCAGTACTTC. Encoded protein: CASSLGQAIYEQYF. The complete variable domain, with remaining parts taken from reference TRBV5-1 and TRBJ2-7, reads KAGVTQTPRYLIKTRGQQVTLSCSPISGHRSVSWYQQTPGQGLQFLFEYFSETQRNKGNFPGRFSGRQFSNSRSEMNVSTLELGDSALYLCASSLGQAIYEQYFGPGTRLTVT.

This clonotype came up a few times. The CDR3 nucleotides are TGTGCCAGCAGCCAAGCCTCTCTACAGGCCGGGACGATCGAGCAGTACTTC. This sequence encodes CASSQASLQAGTIEQYF. V is TRBV14 and J is TRBJ2-7, with D tentatively TRBD1 or TRBD2 (5 bases each). The length of the CDR3 is 17 residues. Trimming removed 1 base at V and 6 bases at J, with 22 bases between. Germline values: CDR1 SGHDN, CDR2 FVKESK. Combining the CDR3 with reference TRBV14 and TRBJ2-7 gives the whole variable domain EAGVTQFPSHSVIEKGQTVTLRCDPISGHDNLYWYRRVMGKEIKFLLHFVKESKQDESGMPNNRFLAERTGGTYSTLKVQPAELEDSGVYFCASSQASLQAGTIEQYFGPGTRLTVT.

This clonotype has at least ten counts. Written as DNA, the CDR3 is TGTGCCTGGAGTGGGGGGGAAGAGACCCAGTACTTC. It is translated as CAWSGGEETQYF. The chain joins TRBV30 to TRBJ2-5, with D possibly matching TRBD2 (6 bases). V dropped 1 base and J dropped 3 bases, with 6 bases sitting between them. This CDR3 has 12 amino acids. The germline V gene encodes CDR1 GTSNPN and CDR2 SVGIG (reference sequence).

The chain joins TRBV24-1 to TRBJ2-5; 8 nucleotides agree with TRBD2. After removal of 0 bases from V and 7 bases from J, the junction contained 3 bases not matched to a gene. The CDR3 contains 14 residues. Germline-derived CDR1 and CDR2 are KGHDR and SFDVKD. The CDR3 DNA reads TGTGCCACCAGTGATTTGCGGGAGGGTAGGACCCAGTACTTC. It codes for CATSDLREGRTQYF.

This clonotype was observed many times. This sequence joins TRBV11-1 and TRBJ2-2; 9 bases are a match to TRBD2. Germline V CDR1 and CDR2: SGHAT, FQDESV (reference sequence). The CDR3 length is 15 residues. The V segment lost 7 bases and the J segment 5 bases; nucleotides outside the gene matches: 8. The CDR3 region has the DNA TGTGCCAGCACCCTAGCGGGGCGCGTGACCGGGGAGCTGTTTTTT. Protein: CASTLAGRVTGELFF.

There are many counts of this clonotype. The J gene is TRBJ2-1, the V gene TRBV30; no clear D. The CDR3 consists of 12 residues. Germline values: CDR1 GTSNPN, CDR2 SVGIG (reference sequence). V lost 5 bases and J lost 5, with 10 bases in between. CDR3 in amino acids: CAWDQAHNEQFF. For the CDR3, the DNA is TGTGCCTGGGACCAAGCTCACAATGAGCAGTTCTTC.

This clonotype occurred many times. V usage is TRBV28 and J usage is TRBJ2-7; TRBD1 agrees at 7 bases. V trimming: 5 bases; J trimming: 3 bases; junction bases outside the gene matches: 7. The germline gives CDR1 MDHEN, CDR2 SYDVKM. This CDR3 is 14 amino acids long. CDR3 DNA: TGTGCCAGCAGTGCGACAGGGTGGGACTACGAGCAGTACTTC. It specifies CASSATGWDYEQYF.